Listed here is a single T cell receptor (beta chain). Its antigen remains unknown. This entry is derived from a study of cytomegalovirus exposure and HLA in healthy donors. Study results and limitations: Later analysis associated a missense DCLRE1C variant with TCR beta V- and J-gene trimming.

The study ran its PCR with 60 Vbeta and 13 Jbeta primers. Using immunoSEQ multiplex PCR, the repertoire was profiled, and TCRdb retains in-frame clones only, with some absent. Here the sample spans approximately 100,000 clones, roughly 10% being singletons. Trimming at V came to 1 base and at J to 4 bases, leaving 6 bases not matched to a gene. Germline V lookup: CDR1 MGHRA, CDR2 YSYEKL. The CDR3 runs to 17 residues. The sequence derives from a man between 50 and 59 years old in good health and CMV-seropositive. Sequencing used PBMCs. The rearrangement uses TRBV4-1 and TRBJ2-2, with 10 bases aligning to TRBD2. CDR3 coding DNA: TGCGCCAGCAGCCAAGTGCTAGCGGGAGCTGGCACCGGGGAGCTGTTTTTT. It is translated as CASSQVLAGAGTGELFF.